The TCR beta chain described here comes from a study of blood T cells in healthy people across ages. The authors ran a second PCR of about 6 to 11 cycles using a sample-barcoded 5' primer and a J-beta primer mix. TCRdb itself ran the 5' RACE reads through MiXCR, one entry per CDR3 protein. This table holds more than 700,000 distinct CDR3 sequences, around 50% found once. Trimming pared 6 bases from V and 4 bases from J, leaving 12 bases between. The length of the CDR3 is 13 residues. Germline V gene lookup returns CDR1 LNHDA and CDR2 SQIVND (reference sequence). V and J are TRBV19 and TRBJ1-1; D gene uncertain. The sequencing input was blood. This TCR was sampled from a man aged 80 or over in good health. In DNA, the CDR3 is TGTGCCAGTAGCCTTAAGATTGGCACTGAAGCTTTCTTT. It specifies CASSLKIGTEAFF. The full variable domain, with the rest looked up from reference TRBV19 and TRBJ1-1, is DGGITQSPKYLFRKEGQNVTLSCEQNLNHDAMYWYRQDPGQGLRLIYYSQIVNDFQKGDIAEGYSVSREKKESFPLTVTSAQKNPTAFYLCASSLKIGTEAFFGQGTRLTVV.